The clone carrying this TCR beta chain has more than one count but fewer than ten. Its antigen is currently unknown. This record comes from a study of blood T cells in healthy people across ages. The CDR3 length is 16 residues. CDR1 is DFQATT and CDR2 is SNEGSKA in the germline V gene (reference sequence). The V gene lost 2 bases and the J gene lost 1 base, with 17 bases spanning the gap. The second PCR ran about 6 to 12 cycles with a sample-barcoded 5' primer and J-beta primers. TCRdb fed the 5' RACE reads into MiXCR, producing one record per CDR3 protein. The sample yields roughly 1.5 million distinct CDR3 sequences, 35% to 45% seen once. A minimum of 5 micrograms of total RNA was extracted per sample. General observations from the study: Higher diversity and more naive CD4+ cells were features of long-lived donors, compared to aged donors. Roughly linear declines in TCR beta diversity per million T cells occurred with age.

The rearrangement joins TRBV20-1 to TRBJ1-1; weak D call: TRBD1 (6 bases). Sequencing was done on a sample of blood. The source of this sequence is a woman younger than 35 in good health. CDR3 in amino acids: CSARMAGEGRNTEAFF. The CDR3 DNA sequence: TGCAGTGCTAGAATGGCAGGGGAAGGCCGGAACACTGAAGCTTTCTTT.